The clone carrying this T cell receptor (beta chain) was detected only a few times. As yet, its antigen is unknown. The method was immunoSEQ multiplex PCR; TCRdb's version includes in-frame clones alone and lacks a portion of them. The table includes more than 35,000 clones, just over 75% detected once. The sample belongs to a study of CD4 T cells in relation to SARS-CoV-2 and coronaviruses. In germline, CDR1 is SEHNR, CDR2 FQNEAQ (reference sequence). The CDR3 is 14 residues long. The V end was cut by 5 bases, the J end by 2 bases, with 12 bases between. The sequence came from an adult with COVID-19. The sample consisted of memory CD4+ T cells from PBMCs, cultured in vitro. This rearrangement joins TRBV7-9 to TRBJ1-2; a weak D match, TRBD1 (5 bases). DNA of the CDR3: TGTGCCAGCAGCACGACAGTAGACAACTATGGCTACACCTTC. This codes for CASSTTVDNYGYTF.